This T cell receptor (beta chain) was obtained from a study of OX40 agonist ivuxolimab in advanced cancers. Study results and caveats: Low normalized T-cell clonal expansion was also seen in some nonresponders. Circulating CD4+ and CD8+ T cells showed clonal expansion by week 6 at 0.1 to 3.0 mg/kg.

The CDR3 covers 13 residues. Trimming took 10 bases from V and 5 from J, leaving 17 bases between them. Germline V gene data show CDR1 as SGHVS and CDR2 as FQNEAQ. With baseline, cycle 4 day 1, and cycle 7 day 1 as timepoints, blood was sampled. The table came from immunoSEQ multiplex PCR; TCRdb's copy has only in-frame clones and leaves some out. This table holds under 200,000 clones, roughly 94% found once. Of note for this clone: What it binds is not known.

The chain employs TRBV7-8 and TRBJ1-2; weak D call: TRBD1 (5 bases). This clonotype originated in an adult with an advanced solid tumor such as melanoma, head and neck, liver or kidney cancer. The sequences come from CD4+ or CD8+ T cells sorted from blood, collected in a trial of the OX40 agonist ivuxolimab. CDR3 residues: CATALGGQYGYTF. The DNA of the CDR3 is TGTGCCACCGCCTTGGGGGGTCAATATGGCTACACCTTC.